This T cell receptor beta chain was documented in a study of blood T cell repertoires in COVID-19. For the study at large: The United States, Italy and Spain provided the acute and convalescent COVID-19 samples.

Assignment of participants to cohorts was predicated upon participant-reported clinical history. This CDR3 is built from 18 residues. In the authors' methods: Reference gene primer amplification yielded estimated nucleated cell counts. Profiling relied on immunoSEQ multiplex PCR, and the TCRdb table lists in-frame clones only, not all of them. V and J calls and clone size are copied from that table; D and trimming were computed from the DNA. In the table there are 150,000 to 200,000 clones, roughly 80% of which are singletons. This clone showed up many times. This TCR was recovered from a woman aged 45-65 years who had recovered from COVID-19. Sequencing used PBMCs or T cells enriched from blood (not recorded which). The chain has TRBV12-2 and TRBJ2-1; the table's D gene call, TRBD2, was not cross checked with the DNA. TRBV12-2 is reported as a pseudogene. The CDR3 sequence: CASRLAKTRREGPEEQFF. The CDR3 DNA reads TGTGCAAGTCGCTTAGCCAAGACTAGGCGGGAGGGCCCAGAAGAGCAGTTCTTC.